This T cell receptor beta chain originates from a study of technical replicates of blood from a few donors. Repertoires were generated with immunoSEQ multiplex PCR, while TCRdb's copy carries only in-frame clones and drops some. The repertoire holds tens of thousands of clones, with approximately 78% as singletons. The length of the CDR3 is 13 residues. The V gene's germline CDR1 is MGHRA and CDR2 YSYEKL. Trimming cost V 6 bases and J 5 bases, with 14 bases left between them. V gene TRBV4-1 combines with J gene TRBJ2-7; tentatively, D is TRBD2 (6 bases). This TCR was sampled from a human donor in good health. Some clones in this sample may be carry-over from other donors' samples. Specimen: PBMCs. The CDR3 bases are TGCGCCAGCAGTTACGAGGGGAGGCACGAGCAGTACTTC. Translated, it gives CASSYEGRHEQYF.